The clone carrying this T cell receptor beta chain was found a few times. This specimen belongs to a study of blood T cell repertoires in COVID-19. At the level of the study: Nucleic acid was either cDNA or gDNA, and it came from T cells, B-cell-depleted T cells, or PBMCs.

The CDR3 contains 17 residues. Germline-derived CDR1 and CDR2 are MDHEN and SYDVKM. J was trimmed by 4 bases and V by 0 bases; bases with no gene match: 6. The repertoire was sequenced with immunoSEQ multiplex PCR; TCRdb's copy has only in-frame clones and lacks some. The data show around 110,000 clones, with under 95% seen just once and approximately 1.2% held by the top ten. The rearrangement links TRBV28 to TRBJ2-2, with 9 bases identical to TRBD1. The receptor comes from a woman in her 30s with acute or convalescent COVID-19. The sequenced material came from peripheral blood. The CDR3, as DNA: TGTGCCAGCAGTTTATGGCGGGACAGGGCCGCCACCGGGGAGCTGTTTTTT. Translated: CASSLWRDRAATGELFF. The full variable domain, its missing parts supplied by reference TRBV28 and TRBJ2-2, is DVKVTQSSRYLVKRTGEKVFLECVQDMDHENMFWYRQDPGLGLRLIYFSYDVKMKEKGDIPEGYSVSREKKERFSLILESASTNQTSMYLCASSLWRDRAATGELFFGEGSRLTVL.